This T cell receptor (beta chain) was sequenced in a study of blood T cells in healthy people across ages (dated by TCRdb to the mid-2010s). Describing the broader study: In model experiments, template switching captured about one uniquely barcoded TCR beta cDNA molecule for every two T cells. To avoid experimental bias, donors of different ages were spread randomly across the sequencing lanes. Four age groups were formed from the donors: young (average approximately 17 years), middle-aged (approximately 39), aged (roughly 56) and long-lived (about 80). Age-related changes in TCR beta repertoire diversity were measured in the study by deep sequencing normalized with unique cDNA molecular identifiers. Two additional independent replicas of 1 million unique cDNA reads from the same blood draw were analyzed for two donors (one aged 18 to 29 and one aged 80 or older). The paper as a whole reports these results and caveats: Because donor CMV infection status was unknown, age-related changes in expanded clonotypes were potentially confounded. Observed TCR beta diversity per million T cells fell roughly linearly with age, and a significant reduction was already apparent by age roughly 41. A strong correlation was found between observed TCR beta diversity and the percentage of naive T cells measured by flow cytometry. Because profiling used bulk unsorted PBMCs, naive and antigen-experienced compartments could not be compared conclusively. Estimates of total diversity based on one million sequenced T cells were regarded as lower bounds and as underestimates. Compared with the aged group, the long-lived group had more naive CD4+ T cells, fewer expanded clones and increased TCR diversity, a pattern suggesting age selection.

The donors were roughly 39 Caucasian individuals from Russia, aged about 6 to 100 years, who were systemically healthy. Roughly 10 milliliters of peripheral blood were collected from each donor into EDTA-treated Vacutainer tubes. PBMCs were isolated by Ficoll-Paque density-gradient centrifugation, with at least 7 million obtained per sample. Total RNA was extracted from PBMCs with Trizol reagent, with at least 5.5 micrograms obtained per sample. The percentages of naive CD45RAhigh/CD27high T cells were determined by flow cytometry on a PBMC aliquot from every donor. Based on the germline V gene (reference sequence), the CDR1 and CDR2 sequences are SGHAT and FQDESV. The CDR3 measures 12 amino acids from cysteine to phenylalanine. Solely the CDR3 DNA is kept, with 36 bases framed from the first base. Regarding this clonotype: Its antigen is currently not known. No base-level quality is on record; no much larger clone is a single base apart.

To prepare the library, 5' RACE was applied. Sequencing was performed on an Illumina HiSeq 2500. The second PCR ran for about 7 to 11 cycles and used a J-beta primer mix along with a sample-barcoded 5' primer. Each TCR beta cDNA molecule received a unique molecular identifier from a template-switch 5' adaptor carrying 12 random nucleotides. Each sample yielded at least 2.5 million CDR3-containing paired-end reads. All of the RNA was converted into first-strand cDNA using the Mint cDNA synthesis kit, with a TRBC-specific oligonucleotide serving as the primer. Following uracil-DNA glycosylase treatment, all cDNA underwent a first 18-cycle PCR with the universal primers M1SS and BC2_uni_R. Concerning the study's data processing: For normalization, 1 million high-quality reads, each with a distinct molecular identifier, were randomly selected from each sample. Instead of being binned into consensus sequences, reads with shared molecular identifiers were discarded. MiTCR, run with a Q25 quality threshold and the strictest error-elimination algorithm, handled CDR3 identification, clonotype clustering and error correction. A nonparametric unseen species model with Euler transformation was used to estimate lower-bound total TCR beta diversity. TCRdb reworked the public reads: Q25 trimming with fastp, MiXCR clone assembly, productive beta chains retained. CDR3 protein duplicates are merged, each entry listing the most common genes and DNA. The V and J calls were determined by TCRdb, not by the authors. Present in this sample are about 750,000 distinct CDR3 sequences, approximately 55% of which were seen just once. The ten most abundant clones make up approximately 40% of the sample.

Sequenced sample: blood. The receptor was derived from a man older than 75 in good health. The chain is made from TRBV11-1 and TRBJ2-5; TRBD1 could be the D gene, as 5 bases match. The J call may be mistaken, given a closer DNA end match to TRBJ2-7. The CDR3 reads as follows: CASSPVRDEQYF. The nucleotides read TGTGCCAGCAGCCCCGTCAGGGACGAGCAGTACTTC.